The rows below give T cell receptor beta chains drawn from one sample of a study of early T cells in non-severe SARS-CoV-2 infection. TCRdb fed the 5' RACE reads into MiXCR, producing one record per CDR3 protein. The sample records 120,000 or so distinct CDR3 sequences, roughly an eighth being singletons. The sample consisted of whole blood, taken at baseline. All receptors derive from an adult who was a healthcare worker with PCR-confirmed SARS-CoV-2 infection or an uninfected control (not recorded which). Both conserved end residues are part of each CDR3. A D gene is named only where the DNA matches it firmly. Clone size is stated in some rows and not others, as once, few, many or a class when expanded.

>many|TRBJ2-2|TRBV12-5|TRBD1
CASGYFDPTGGNTGELFF
TGTGCTAGTGGCTATTTTGACCCGACAGGGGGTAACACCGGGGAGCTGTTTTTT
>few|TRBJ1-1|TRBV7-9|.
CASSLDGGKSTEAFF
TGTGCCAGCAGCTTAGATGGGGGGAAATCCACTGAAGCTTTCTTT
>.|TRBJ1-1|TRBV6-5|.
CPGRGRTEAFF
TGTCCCGGAAGGGGACGCACTGAAGCTTTCTTT
>.|TRBJ1-2|TRBV2|.
CARDFQLTGYGYTF
TGTGCCAGGGATTTTCAATTGACTGGTTATGGCTACACCTTC
>.|TRBJ2-5|TRBV5-1|.
CASSLDPPNLQETQYF
TGCGCCAGCAGCTTGGACCCGCCAAACCTCCAAGAGACCCAGTACTTC
>.|TRBJ1-2|TRBV7-6|TRBD1
CASSFGQGLNYGYTF
TGTGCCAGCAGCTTCGGACAGGGCCTTAACTATGGCTACACCTTC
>few|TRBJ1-2|TRBV20-1|TRBD1
CSARDGGTVYGYTF
TGCAGTGCTAGAGACGGGGGGACAGTGTATGGCTACACCTTC
>.|TRBJ2-5|TRBV11-2|TRBD2
CASSSPRGSGRPKETQYF
TGTGCCAGCAGCTCCCCCCGGGGGAGCGGGAGGCCTAAAGAGACCCAGTACTTC
>.|TRBJ1-2|TRBV30|.
CAWSRGIDYGYTF
TGTGCCTGGAGTCGGGGGATTGACTATGGCTACACCTTC
>many|TRBJ2-3|TRBV5-1|.
CASGNGPTGDTQYF
TGCGCCAGCGGTAACGGGCCCACGGGCGATACGCAGTATTTT
>.|TRBJ1-2|TRBV12-3/TRBV12-4|.
CASTFGRFNYGYTF
TGTGCCAGCACCTTTGGCAGGTTTAACTATGGCTACACCTTC
>.|TRBJ2-3|TRBV20-1|.
CSANDGQLYTDTQYF
TGCAGTGCTAACGACGGACAGTTATACACAGATACGCAGTATTTT
>.|TRBJ1-1|TRBV2|.
CASSPTVGTEAFF
TGTGCCAGCAGTCCCACTGTGGGCACTGAAGCTTTCTTT
>many|TRBJ1-1|TRBV18|.
CASSDQGEETEAFF
TGTGCCAGCTCCGATCAGGGAGAGGAGACTGAAGCTTTCTTT
>few|TRBJ1-1|TRBV2|.
CARSRPGVNTEAFF
TGTGCCAGGTCCCGGCCAGGAGTGAACACTGAAGCTTTCTTT
>many|TRBJ2-4|TRBV20-1|.
CSARALAKNIQYF
TGCAGTGCTAGAGCCTTAGCCAAAAACATTCAGTACTTC
>few|TRBJ2-7|TRBV11-1|.
CASSLAGNDEGVDEQYF
TGTGCCAGCAGCTTAGCAGGAAACGACGAGGGCGTCGACGAGCAGTACTTC
>many|TRBJ2-3|TRBV18|TRBD1
CASSPPQGALFTDTQYF
TGTGCCAGCTCACCACCCCAGGGGGCACTCTTCACAGATACGCAGTATTTT
>once|TRBJ2-1|TRBV7-9|.
CASSPDESSYNEQFF
TGTGCCAGCAGCCCGGACGAGAGCTCCTACAATGAGCAGTTCTTC
>few|TRBJ2-5|TRBV4-1|.
CASSPSGETQYF
TGCGCCAGCAGCCCGTCTGGGGAGACCCAGTACTTC
>once|TRBJ1-4|TRBV20-1|TRBD1
CSATGQDASTNEKLFF
TGCAGTGCTACAGGACAGGATGCCTCAACTAATGAAAAACTGTTTTTT
>.|TRBJ1-6|TRBV20-1|.
CSASIGDGDSPLHF
TGCAGTGCCTCCATAGGGGACGGTGATTCACCCCTCCACTTT
>.|TRBJ1-1|TRBV28|TRBD1
CASSLLQGAIRAFF
TGTGCCAGCAGTCTCCTACAGGGGGCAATTCGGGCTTTCTTT
>.|TRBJ1-1|TRBV29-1|TRBD1
CSVLSVGTGTAFF
TGCAGCGTTCTCAGTGTCGGGACAGGGACAGCTTTCTTT
>few|TRBJ1-2|TRBV10-2|.
CASKEPAATNYGYTF
TGCGCCAGCAAAGAACCTGCAGCTACTAACTATGGCTACACCTTC
>many|TRBJ2-7|TRBV18|.
CASSPLPGPGSYEQYF
TGTGCCAGCTCACCACTCCCGGGACCGGGCTCCTACGAGCAGTACTTC
>few|TRBJ2-7|TRBV27|.
CASSPSHRAAGEQYF
TGTGCCAGCAGCCCTTCCCACAGGGCCGCGGGGGAGCAGTACTTC
>many|TRBJ2-5|TRBV20-1|TRBD1
CSVGTGDYQETQYF
TGCAGTGTAGGGACAGGGGACTACCAAGAGACCCAGTACTTC
>.|TRBJ2-1|TRBV20-1|TRBD1
CSARPGTGYLNEQFF
TGCAGTGCTAGACCCGGGACAGGGTACCTCAATGAGCAGTTCTTC
>many|TRBJ2-5|TRBV5-1|TRBD2
CASSASGGEETQYF
TGCGCCAGCAGCGCGAGCGGGGGAGAAGAGACCCAGTACTTC
>.|TRBJ1-5|TRBV5-1|.
CASSFGGINQPQHF
TGCGCCAGCAGCTTTGGGGGGATCAATCAGCCCCAGCATTTT
>few|TRBJ2-3|TRBV13|.
CASSLGATDTQYF
TGTGCCAGCAGCTTAGGGGCCACAGATACGCAGTATTTT
>few|TRBJ2-2|TRBV19|.
CASSIALGLSAGELFF
TGTGCCAGTAGTATAGCTCTGGGGCTTAGCGCCGGGGAGCTGTTTTTT
>.|TRBJ2-5|TRBV28|.
CASSLARTGPETQYF
TGTGCCAGCAGTTTGGCTCGCACGGGCCCAGAGACCCAGTACTTC